Presented here are 13 T cell receptor beta chains from one specimen sequenced in a study of blood T cell repertoires in COVID-19. Using immunoSEQ multiplex PCR, the repertoire was profiled, and TCRdb retains in-frame clones only, with some absent. The sample contains about 99,000 clones, over 70% of which appear only once. Sequences were obtained from peripheral blood. These TCRs come from a man in his fifties with acute or convalescent COVID-19.

This clone was picked up one time. The chain has TRBV7-2 and TRBJ2-1; D gene uncertain. V shed 2 bases and J shed 6 bases, with 11 bases lying between them. This CDR3 region has 14 residues. Per germline, CDR1 SGHTA and CDR2 FQGNSA. For the CDR3, the DNA is TGTGCCAGCAGCTTAAGCGCCGTCTTCAATGAGCAGTTCTTC. Protein: CASSLSAVFNEQFF.

This clone was counted once. The CDR3 DNA is TGTGCCAGCAGCCTAACCGGGACAGCTAGCACAGATACGCAGTATTTT. Translation gives CASSLTGTASTDTQYF. The chain recombines TRBV9 with TRBJ2-3; TRBD1 agrees at 7 bases. V trimming: 4 bases; J trimming: 0 bases; junction bases outside the gene matches: 8. CDR1 SGDLS and CDR2 YYNGEE come from the germline V gene. The CDR3 extends over 16 amino acids.

V and J are TRBV28 and TRBJ1-1, with 11 bases aligning to TRBD1. Losses at the gene ends were 8 bases for V and 5 bases for J; bases not matched to a gene: 10. The CDR3 is made up of 15 amino acids. Germline V CDR1 and CDR2: MDHEN, SYDVKM. The CDR3 DNA is TGTGCCAGCCGTCAGGCCGGACAGGGGGCGACTGAAGCTTTCTTT. This sequence encodes CASRQAGQGATEAFF.

V usage is TRBV19 and J usage is TRBJ1-6; D remains ambiguous. The CDR3 sequence is 16 residues long. Trimming stripped 5 bases from V and 7 bases from J, with 18 bases between. Germline CDR1 LNHDA, CDR2 SQIVND (reference sequence). CDR3 protein: CASSPPPQQQNSPLHF. The CDR3 coding sequence is TGTGCCAGTAGTCCGCCCCCACAGCAACAGAATTCACCCCTCCACTTT.

This clone was counted a single time. The chain carries TRBV6-5 and TRBJ1-2; the D is unclear. V shed 4 bases and J shed 8 bases, with 8 bases lying between them. Per the germline V gene, CDR1 is MNHEY and CDR2 is SVGAGI. The CDR3 totals 11 residues. CDR3 sequence: CASSLGWGYTF. In DNA, the CDR3 is TGTGCCAGCAGTTTGGGCTGGGGCTACACCTTC.

This chain connects TRBV7-9 to TRBJ2-3, with 8 bases fitting TRBD1. The germline V gene has CDR1 SEHNR and CDR2 FQNEAQ (reference sequence). Losses at the gene ends were 5 bases for V and 4 bases for J; bases not matched to a gene: 2. The length of the CDR3 is 13 residues. The CDR3 loop reads CASSPRGPDTQYF. In DNA form, the CDR3 reads TGTGCCAGCAGCCCCAGGGGGCCAGATACGCAGTATTTT.

The chain uses TRBV28 and TRBJ2-3; the D gene is possibly TRBD1 (5 bases). Germline CDR1 MDHEN, CDR2 SYDVKM. The CDR3 totals 13 residues. Deletions cut 7 bases from V and 0 bases from J, with 8 bases between. DNA for the CDR3: TGTGCCAGCAACGACAGAAGCACAGATACGCAGTATTTT. It encodes CASNDRSTDTQYF.

The V call is TRBV19, the J call TRBJ2-3, with TRBD1 as a possible D gene (5 bases). The length of the CDR3 is 15 residues. V lost 5 bases, J lost 4 bases, and 16 bases lay in between. Germline V lookup: CDR1 LNHDA, CDR2 SQIVND (reference sequence). In DNA form, the CDR3 reads TGTGCCAGTAGTTGGAAGAGGACACGGGCAGATACGCAGTATTTT. It is translated as CASSWKRTRADTQYF.

CDR3 sequence (DNA): TGTGCTAGTGGTTTGGTACTGGGGCAGTCTCACGAGCAGTACTTC. Residues: CASGLVLGQSHEQYF. This sequence joins TRBV12-5 and TRBJ2-7, with D tentatively TRBD1 (5 bases). Trimming removed 0 bases at V and 5 bases at J, with 14 bases between. The CDR3 covers 15 residues. CDR1 is LGHNT, CDR2 FRNRAP, per germline.

The chain's CDR3 is CASSPPGGKNIQYF. Here the CDR3 DNA reads TGTGCCAGCAGCCCTCCGGGGGGCAAAAACATTCAGTACTTC. This rearrangement joins TRBV9 to TRBJ2-4; 7 bases match TRBD2. The junction had 4 bases not matched to a gene; V was cut back by 4 bases and J by 3 bases. This CDR3 is built from 14 residues. From germline, CDR1 is SGDLS and CDR2 YYNGEE.

Here the CDR3 DNA reads TGTGCCAGCAGCTTAGGAGTTCTAGCGGGAGAGACCCAGTACTTC. It is translated as CASSLGVLAGETQYF. The chain links TRBV11-2 to TRBJ2-5; 8 bases align to TRBD2. The CDR3 runs to 15 residues. Per the germline V gene, CDR1 is SGHAT and CDR2 is FQNNGV. With 1 base clipped from V and 4 bases from J, the junction kept 5 bases outside the gene matches.

This clone is a singleton in its sample. The V and J genes are TRBV19 and TRBJ2-1; 9 nucleotides agree with TRBD1. The length of the CDR3 is 18 residues. Germline V gene lookup returns CDR1 LNHDA and CDR2 SQIVND (reference sequence). V lost 5 bases and J lost 0; bases outside the gene matches: 11. CDR3 DNA: TGTGCCAGTAGTCACAGGGGGCCCGGGACCTTCTCCTACAATGAGCAGTTCTTC. This translates into CASSHRGPGTFSYNEQFF.

For this clone: This sample also contains other DNA sequences that code for the same CDR3. The V gene is TRBV18, the J gene TRBJ2-7; 11 nucleotides align to TRBD2. CDR1 is KGHSH, CDR2 LQKENI, per germline. CDR3 length equals 14 residues. Trimming removed 3 bases from V and 3 bases from J; junction bases left unmatched: 1. In DNA form, the CDR3 reads TGTGCCAGCTCACCCGGGACTAGCGGCTACGAGCAGTACTTC. Protein product: CASSPGTSGYEQYF.